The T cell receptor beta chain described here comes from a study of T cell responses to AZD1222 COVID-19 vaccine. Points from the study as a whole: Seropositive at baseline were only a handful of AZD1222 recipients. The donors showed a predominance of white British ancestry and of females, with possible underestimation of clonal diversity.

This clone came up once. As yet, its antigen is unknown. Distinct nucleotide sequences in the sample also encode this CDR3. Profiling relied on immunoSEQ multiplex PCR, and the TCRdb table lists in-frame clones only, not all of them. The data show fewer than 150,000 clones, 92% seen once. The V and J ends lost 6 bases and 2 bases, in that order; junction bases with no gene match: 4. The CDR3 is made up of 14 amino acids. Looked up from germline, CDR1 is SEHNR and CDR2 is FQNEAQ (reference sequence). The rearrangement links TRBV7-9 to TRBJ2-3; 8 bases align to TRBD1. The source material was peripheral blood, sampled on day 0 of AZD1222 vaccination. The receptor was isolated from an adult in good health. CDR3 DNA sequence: TGTGCCAGCAGTCGGACAGGGTCCACAGATACGCAGTATTTT. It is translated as CASSRTGSTDTQYF.